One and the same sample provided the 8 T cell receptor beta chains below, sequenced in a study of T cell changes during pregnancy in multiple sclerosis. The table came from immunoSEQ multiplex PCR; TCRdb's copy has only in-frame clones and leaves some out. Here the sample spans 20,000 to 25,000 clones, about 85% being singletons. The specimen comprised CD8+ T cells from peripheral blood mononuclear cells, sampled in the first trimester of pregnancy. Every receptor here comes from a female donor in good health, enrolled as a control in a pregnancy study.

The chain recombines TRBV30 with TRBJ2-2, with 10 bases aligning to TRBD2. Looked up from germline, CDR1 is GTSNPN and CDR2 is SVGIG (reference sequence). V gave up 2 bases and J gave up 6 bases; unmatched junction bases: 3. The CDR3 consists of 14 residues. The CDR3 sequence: CAWSLTSGSGELFF. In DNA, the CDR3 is TGTGCCTGGAGTCTGACTAGCGGGTCCGGGGAGCTGTTTTTT. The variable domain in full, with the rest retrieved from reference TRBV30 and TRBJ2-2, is SQTIHQWPATLVQPVGSPLSLECTVEGTSNPNLYWYRQAAGRGLQLLFYSVGIGQISSEVPQNLSASRPQDRQFILSSKKLLLSDSGFYLCAWSLTSGSGELFFGEGSRLTVL.

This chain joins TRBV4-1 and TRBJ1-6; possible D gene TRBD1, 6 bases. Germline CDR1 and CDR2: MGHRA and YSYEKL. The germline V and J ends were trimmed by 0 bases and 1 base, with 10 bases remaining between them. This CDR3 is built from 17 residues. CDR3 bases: TGCGCCAGCAGCCAAGATTTGGGGGCGTCCTATAATTCACCCCTCCACTTT. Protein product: CASSQDLGASYNSPLHF.

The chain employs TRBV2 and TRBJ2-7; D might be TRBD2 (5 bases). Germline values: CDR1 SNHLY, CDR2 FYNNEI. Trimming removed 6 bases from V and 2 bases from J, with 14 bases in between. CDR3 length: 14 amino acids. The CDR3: CASSLRGSPYEQYF. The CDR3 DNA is TGTGCCAGCAGCTTAAGAGGGAGTCCCTACGAGCAGTACTTC.

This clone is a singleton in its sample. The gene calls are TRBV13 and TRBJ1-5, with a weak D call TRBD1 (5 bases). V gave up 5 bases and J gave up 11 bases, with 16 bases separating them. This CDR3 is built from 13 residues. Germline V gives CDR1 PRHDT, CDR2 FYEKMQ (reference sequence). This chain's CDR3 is CASSPGGGRAQHF. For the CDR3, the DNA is TGTGCCAGCAGCCCAGGCGGGGGGAGGGCCCAGCATTTT.

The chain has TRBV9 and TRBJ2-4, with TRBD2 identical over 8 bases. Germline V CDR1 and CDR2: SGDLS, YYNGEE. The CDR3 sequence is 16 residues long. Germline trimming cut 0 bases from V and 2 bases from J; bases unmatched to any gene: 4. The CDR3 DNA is TGTGCCAGCAGCGTAGCAAGCGGGAGTACCAAAAACATTCAGTACTTC. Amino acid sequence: CASSVASGSTKNIQYF.

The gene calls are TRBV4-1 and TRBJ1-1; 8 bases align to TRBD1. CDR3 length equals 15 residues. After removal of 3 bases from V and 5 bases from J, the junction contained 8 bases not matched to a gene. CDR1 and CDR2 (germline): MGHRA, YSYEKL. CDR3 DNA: TGCGCCAGCAGCCAGTATGGACAGGGTTGGACTGAAGCTTTCTTT. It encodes CASSQYGQGWTEAFF.

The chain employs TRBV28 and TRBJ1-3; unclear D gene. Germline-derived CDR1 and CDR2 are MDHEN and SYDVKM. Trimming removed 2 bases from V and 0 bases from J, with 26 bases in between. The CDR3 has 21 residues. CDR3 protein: CASSLGPGLPGLSISGNTIYF. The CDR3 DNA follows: TGTGCCAGCAGTTTAGGTCCAGGCCTGCCAGGACTCAGCATCTCTGGAAACACCATATATTTT.

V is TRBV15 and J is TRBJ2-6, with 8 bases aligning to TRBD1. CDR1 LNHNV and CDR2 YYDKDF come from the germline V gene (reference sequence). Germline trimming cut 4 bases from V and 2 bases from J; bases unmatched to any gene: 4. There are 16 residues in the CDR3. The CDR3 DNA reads TGTGCCACCAGCAACCGACAGGGGACTGGGGCCAACGTCCTGACTTTC. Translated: CATSNRQGTGANVLTF.